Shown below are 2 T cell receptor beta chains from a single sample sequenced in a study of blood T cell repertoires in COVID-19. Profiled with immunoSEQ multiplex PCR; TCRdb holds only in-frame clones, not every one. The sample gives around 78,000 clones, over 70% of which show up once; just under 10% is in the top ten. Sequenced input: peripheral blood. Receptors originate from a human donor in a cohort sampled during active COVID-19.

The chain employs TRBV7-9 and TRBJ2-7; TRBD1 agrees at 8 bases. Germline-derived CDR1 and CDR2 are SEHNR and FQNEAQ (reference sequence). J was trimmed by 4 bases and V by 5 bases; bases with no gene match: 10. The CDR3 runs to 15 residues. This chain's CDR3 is CASSPRTGKQYEQYF. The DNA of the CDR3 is TGTGCCAGCAGCCCAAGGACAGGGAAGCAATACGAGCAGTACTTC.

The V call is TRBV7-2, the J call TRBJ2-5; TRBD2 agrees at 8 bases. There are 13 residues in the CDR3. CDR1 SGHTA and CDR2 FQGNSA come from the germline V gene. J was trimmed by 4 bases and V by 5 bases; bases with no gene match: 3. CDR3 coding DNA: TGTGCCAGCAGCAGGACTAGCACAGAGACCCAGTACTTC. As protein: CASSRTSTETQYF.